The TCR beta chain under discussion was sequenced for a study of shared clonotypes between healthy human individuals. Per sorted-subset replicate PCR, input was around 220 ng DNA, representing 30,000 or so T cell genomes. Profiled with immunoSEQ multiplex PCR; TCRdb holds only in-frame clones, not every one. The repertoire holds 2 million to 2.5 million clones, with roughly 94% as singletons. The CDR3 has 16 amino acids. V was pared by 4 bases and J by 5 bases, with 6 bases of the junction left unmatched. Per the germline V gene, CDR1 is SEHNR and CDR2 is FQNEAQ (reference sequence). Overall study findings and caveats: Owing to a small donor count, the genetic and exposure-history diversity represented was limited.

On this clone: Its specificity is not known.

CD8 cells classed as naive were CD45RO-negative and positively selected for CCR7, excluding terminally differentiated effector memory CD45RA+ cells. The sequenced sample consisted of naive CD8+ T cells sorted from blood. This sequence originates from a young man in good health. This chain uses TRBV7-9 with TRBJ2-2, with 11 bases that match TRBD2. The CDR3: CASSSRLAGYTGELFF. As DNA, the CDR3 is TGTGCCAGCAGCTCCCGACTAGCGGGGTATACCGGGGAGCTGTTTTTT.